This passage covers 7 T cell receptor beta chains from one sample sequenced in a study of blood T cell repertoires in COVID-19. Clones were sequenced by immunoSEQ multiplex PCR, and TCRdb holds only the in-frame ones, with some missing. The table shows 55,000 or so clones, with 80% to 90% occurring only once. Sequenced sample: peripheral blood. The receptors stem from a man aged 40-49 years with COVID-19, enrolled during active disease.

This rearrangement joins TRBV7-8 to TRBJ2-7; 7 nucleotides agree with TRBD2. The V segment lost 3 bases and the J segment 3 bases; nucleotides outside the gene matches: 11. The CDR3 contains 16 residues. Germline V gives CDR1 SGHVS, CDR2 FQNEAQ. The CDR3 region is CASSLYRLAASYEQYF. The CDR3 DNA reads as TGTGCCAGCAGCTTGTATCGACTAGCAGCGAGCTACGAGCAGTACTTC.

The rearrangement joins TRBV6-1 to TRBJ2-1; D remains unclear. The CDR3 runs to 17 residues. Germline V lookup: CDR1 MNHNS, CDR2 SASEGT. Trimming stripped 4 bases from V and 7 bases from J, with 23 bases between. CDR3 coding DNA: TGTGCCAGCAGTGTCGACCAGGTGGCGACGTGGTCGAATGAGCAGTTCTTC. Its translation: CASSVDQVATWSNEQFF.

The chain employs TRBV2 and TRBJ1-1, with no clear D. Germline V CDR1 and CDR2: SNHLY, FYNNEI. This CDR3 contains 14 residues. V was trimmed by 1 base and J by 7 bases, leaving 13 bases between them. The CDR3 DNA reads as TGTGCCAGCAGTGAAGTTCAGATCAGAATTGAAGCTTTCTTT. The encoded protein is CASSEVQIRIEAFF. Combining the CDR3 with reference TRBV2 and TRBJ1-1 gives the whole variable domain EPEVTQTPSHQVTQMGQEVILRCVPISNHLYFYWYRQILGQKVEFLVSFYNNEISEKSEIFDDQFSVERPDGSNFTLKIRSTKLEDSAMYFCASSEVQIRIEAFFGQGTRLTVV.

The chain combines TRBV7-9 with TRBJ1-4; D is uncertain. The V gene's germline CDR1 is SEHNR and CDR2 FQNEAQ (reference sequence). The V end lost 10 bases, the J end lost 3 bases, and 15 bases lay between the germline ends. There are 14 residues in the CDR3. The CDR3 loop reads CATDLGGSNEKLFF. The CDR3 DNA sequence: TGTGCCACCGACCTTGGAGGGTCTAATGAAAAACTGTTTTTT.

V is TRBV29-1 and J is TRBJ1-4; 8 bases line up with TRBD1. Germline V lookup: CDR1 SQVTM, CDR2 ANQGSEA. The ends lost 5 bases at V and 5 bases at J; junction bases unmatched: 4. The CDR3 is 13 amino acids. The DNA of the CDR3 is TGCAGCGTTTGGGACAGGTTAAATGAAAAACTGTTTTTT. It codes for CSVWDRLNEKLFF.

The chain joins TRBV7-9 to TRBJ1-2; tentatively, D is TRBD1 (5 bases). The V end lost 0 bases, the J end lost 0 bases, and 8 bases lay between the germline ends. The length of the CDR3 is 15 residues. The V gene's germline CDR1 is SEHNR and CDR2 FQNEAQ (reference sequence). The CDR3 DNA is TGTGCCAGCAGCTTAGCAGGGGTAACTAACTATGGCTACACCTTC. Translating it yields CASSLAGVTNYGYTF.

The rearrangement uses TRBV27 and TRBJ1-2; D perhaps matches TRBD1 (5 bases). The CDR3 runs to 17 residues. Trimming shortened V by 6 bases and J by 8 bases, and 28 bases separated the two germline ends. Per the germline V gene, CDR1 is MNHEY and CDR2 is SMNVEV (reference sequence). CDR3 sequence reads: CASSSLGGGTSSVGYTF. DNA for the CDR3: TGTGCCAGCAGCTCGCTGGGGGGAGGTACTAGTTCAGTCGGCTACACCTTC.